This T cell receptor beta chain was sequenced during a study of T cells in Graves' hyperthyroidism and ophthalmopathy. For Graves' hyperthyroidism to be stable, ophthalmopathy could not progress within 18 months. V was shortened by 3 bases and J by 5 bases, with 17 bases between the two germline ends. The CDR3 contains 16 residues. Germline V gene data show CDR1 as LGHNA and CDR2 as YNFKEQ. Amplification yielded TCR beta CDR3 regions, with RNA transcripts as the source. Initially, a first-round RT-PCR of the TCR CDR3 employed the HTBI primer set. Using its own MiXCR run on the multiplex PCR reads, TCRdb lists one record per CDR3 protein. This table has roughly 300,000 distinct CDR3 sequences, 18% appearing once.

The sequencing input was blood. The chain couples TRBV4-2 to TRBJ2-1; no definite D call. The receptor was isolated from a woman in her fifties or sixties with Graves' hyperthyroidism. The DNA for the CDR3 is TGTGCCAGCAGCCAGAGAGTGACCGGGTCTCACAATGAGCAGTTCTTC. Translation gives CASSQRVTGSHNEQFF.